Listed here are 30 T cell receptor beta chains from one sample, sequenced in a study of technical replicates of blood from several donors. Only in-frame clones appear in the TCRdb table, and some are missing; sequencing was by immunoSEQ multiplex PCR. This table has around 97,000 clones, roughly 96% appearing once. The sequenced material came from T cells isolated from PBMCs. Receptors were obtained from a human donor in good health.

The chain uses TRBV5-5 and TRBJ2-7; 8 nucleotides match TRBD1. CDR3 size: 13 residues. Germline lookup yields CDR1 SGHKS and CDR2 YYEKEE (reference sequence). V dropped 5 bases and J dropped 3; count of bases not matched to a gene: 4. The CDR3 bases are TGTGCCAGCAGGGAGGGACAGGACTACGAGCAGTACTTC. It specifies CASREGQDYEQYF. Based on the CDR3 plus reference TRBV5-5 and TRBJ2-7, the full variable domain is DAGVTQSPTHLIKTRGQQVTLRCSPISGHKSVSWYQQVLGQGPQFIFQYYEKEERGRGNFPDRFSARQFPNYSSELNVNALLLGDSALYLCASREGQDYEQYFGPGTRLTVT.

CDR3 nucleotides: TGTGCCAGCAGCGAGGATTTTCAGGGCGAGCAGTACTTC. This sequence encodes CASSEDFQGEQYF. The chain has TRBV9 and TRBJ2-7, with D possibly being TRBD1 (5 bases). Germline V lookup: CDR1 SGDLS, CDR2 YYNGEE. This CDR3 is 13 amino acids long. The V gene lost 3 bases and the J gene lost 6 bases, with 13 bases spanning the gap.

This rearrangement joins TRBV30 to TRBJ2-7, with 7 bases that match TRBD1. Trimming took 1 base from V and 2 from J; bases not matched to a gene: 8. There are 15 residues in the CDR3. Germline values: CDR1 GTSNPN, CDR2 SVGIG (reference sequence). The CDR3 loop reads CAWSGQGPLTYEQYF. The CDR3 DNA follows: TGTGCCTGGAGTGGACAGGGACCGTTGACCTACGAGCAGTACTTC.

The chain joins TRBV5-4 to TRBJ2-2; 10 nucleotides line up with TRBD2. Germline V lookup: CDR1 SGHNT, CDR2 YYREEE (reference sequence). V shed 0 bases, J shed 6 bases, and the junction held 8 bases outside the gene matches. This CDR3 contains 17 residues. CDR3 region: CASSLGLAGLVSGELFF. CDR3 in DNA: TGTGCCAGCAGCTTGGGACTAGCGGGCCTAGTGTCCGGGGAGCTGTTTTTT. The variable domain in full, completed from reference TRBV5-4 and TRBJ2-2, reads ETGVTQSPTHLIKTRGQQVTLRCSSQSGHNTVSWYQQALGQGPQFIFQYYREEENGRGNFPPRFSGLQFPNYSSELNVNALELDDSALYLCASSLGLAGLVSGELFFGEGSRLTVL.

V is TRBV5-4 and J is TRBJ1-1; TRBD1 matches 7 bases. The CDR3 consists of 15 residues. Germline loops: CDR1 SGHNT, CDR2 YYREEE (reference sequence). V lost 4 bases, J lost 1 base, and 7 bases stayed unmatched. CDR3 sequence: CASSLLNRGNTEAFF. As DNA, the CDR3 is TGTGCCAGCAGCCTGCTTAACAGGGGGAACACTGAAGCTTTCTTT.

The J gene is TRBJ1-1, the V gene TRBV4-1; D unresolved. The CDR3 runs to 15 residues. Deletions cut 0 bases from V and 0 bases from J, with 8 bases between. Per germline, CDR1 MGHRA and CDR2 YSYEKL. As DNA, the CDR3 is TGCGCCAGCAGCCAAGAGGCAGTCTTGAACACTGAAGCTTTCTTT. Protein product: CASSQEAVLNTEAFF.

The rearrangement links TRBV2 to TRBJ1-1; D unclear. CDR3 size: 12 residues. Trimming took off 7 bases at V and 2 bases at J, with 8 bases between the two ends. Germline CDR1 is SNHLY and CDR2 is FYNNEI. The CDR3 nucleotides are TGTGCCAGCAATACAGACAACACTGAAGCTTTCTTT. This translates into CASNTDNTEAFF.

The chain carries TRBV19 and TRBJ1-2, with D hard to call. From germline, CDR1 is LNHDA and CDR2 SQIVND (reference sequence). CDR3 length equals 14 residues. V gave up 5 bases and J gave up 4 bases, with 14 bases separating them. This chain's CDR3 is CASSSKEGIYGYTF. DNA of the CDR3: TGTGCCAGTAGTTCTAAAGAGGGAATCTATGGCTACACCTTC.

The CDR3 loop is CASSSWRMDYEQYF. CDR3 bases: TGTGCCAGCAGTTCCTGGAGAATGGACTACGAGCAGTACTTC. The chain links TRBV27 to TRBJ2-7; D is unresolved. Germline V gives CDR1 MNHEY, CDR2 SMNVEV (reference sequence). Trimming stripped 4 bases from V and 3 bases from J, with 13 bases between. The CDR3 contains 14 residues.

The chain uses TRBV6-6 and TRBJ2-7; D not resolved. This CDR3 spans 14 amino acids. V was trimmed by 0 bases and J by 6 bases, leaving 12 bases between them. Germline CDR1 reads MNHNY; CDR2 reads SVGAGI (reference sequence). The CDR3 spells CASSYSYSSPEQYF. The CDR3 DNA follows: TGTGCCAGCAGTTACTCCTATTCGAGTCCCGAGCAGTACTTC.

This clone was detected once. The CDR3 DNA reads TGTGCCAGCAGGGAGAGACCAGGGTACGACGAGCAGTACTTC. Translated: CASRERPGYDEQYF. The chain employs TRBV6-1 and TRBJ2-7; perhaps TRBD1 as D (5 bases). Germline V gene data show CDR1 as MNHNS and CDR2 as SASEGT. The CDR3 has 14 amino acids. Between the trimmed V and J ends, which lost 6 bases and 5 bases, there was a span of 17 bases.

This clone has only a few counts. J is TRBJ2-7 and V is TRBV2, with D possibly being TRBD1 (6 bases). The length of the CDR3 is 13 residues. The germline V gene encodes CDR1 SNHLY and CDR2 FYNNEI. V gave up 7 bases and J gave up 3 bases, with 13 bases separating them. The CDR3 DNA sequence: TGTGCCAGCATGGCCCAGGGGTTCTACGAGCAGTACTTC. This sequence encodes CASMAQGFYEQYF.

This chain links TRBV5-1 with TRBJ2-3; the D gene is possibly TRBD2 (6 bases). This CDR3 is built from 15 residues. The ends were cut back, 2 bases at V and 0 bases at J, with 10 bases in the middle. Germline V gives CDR1 SGHRS, CDR2 YFSETQ. The CDR3 bases are TGCGCCAGCAGCTTTACTAGCTTTAGCACAGATACGCAGTATTTT. It specifies CASSFTSFSTDTQYF.

The V call is TRBV21-1, the J call TRBJ1-5; no DNA check was done on the table's D call, TRBD1. TRBV21-1 is a pseudogene segment. The CDR3 spans 17 residues. The CDR3 here is CASSRSGTPLIQQPQHF. DNA for the CDR3: TGTGCCAGCAGCAGATCCGGGACACCGCTTATTCAACAGCCCCAGCATTTT.

In DNA form, the CDR3 reads TGTGCCAGCAGTTTGGGACAGGGGGGATTCACTGAAGCTTTCTTT. Protein: CASSLGQGGFTEAFF. This chain uses TRBV6-5 with TRBJ1-1, with TRBD1 matching over 11 bases. V was pared by 4 bases and J by 4 bases, with 5 bases of the junction left unmatched. This CDR3 has 15 amino acids. Germline values: CDR1 MNHEY, CDR2 SVGAGI.

This clone was observed once. V usage is TRBV30 and J usage is TRBJ2-3; D is possibly TRBD2 (6 bases). CDR1 is GTSNPN and CDR2 is SVGIG in the germline V gene (reference sequence). The length of the CDR3 is 15 residues. V dropped 4 bases and J dropped 4 bases, with 18 bases sitting between them. CDR3 DNA sequence: TGTGCCTGGACATTGCGGGGAAGTAGGGCAGATACGCAGTATTTT. Amino acid sequence: CAWTLRGSRADTQYF. Variable domain in full (rest from reference TRBV30 and TRBJ2-3): SQTIHQWPATLVQPVGSPLSLECTVEGTSNPNLYWYRQAAGRGLQLLFYSVGIGQISSEVPQNLSASRPQDRQFILSSKKLLLSDSGFYLCAWTLRGSRADTQYFGPGTRLTVL.

This clone occurred a few times. The CDR3 region has the DNA TGTGCCTGGAGTGAGTTCGGTACAGCCTCGATGAACACTGAAGCTTTCTTT. Protein sequence: CAWSEFGTASMNTEAFF. The chain combines TRBV30 with TRBJ1-1; D gene unclear. Germline V gives CDR1 GTSNPN, CDR2 SVGIG (reference sequence). The CDR3 spans 17 residues. The germline V and J ends were trimmed by 1 base and 0 bases, with 18 bases remaining between them.

V and J are TRBV6-5 and TRBJ2-5, with 10 bases identical to TRBD2. The CDR3 covers 15 residues. CDR1 and CDR2 from the germline V gene are MNHEY and SVGAGI. The V gene end was trimmed by 5 bases and the J gene end by 9 bases; junction bases not matched to a gene: 12. CDR3: CASSPGLASLGAQYF. The CDR3 nucleotides are TGTGCCAGCAGTCCGGGACTAGCGAGCCTGGGGGCCCAGTACTTC.

The gene calls are TRBV29-1 and TRBJ2-7; 9 bases map to TRBD2. The CDR3 length is 21 residues. With V trimmed by 2 bases and J by 4 bases, 27 bases remained unmatched. From germline, CDR1 is SQVTM and CDR2 ANQGSEA. The CDR3 loop is CSVETGLRVSGRSRKPYEQYF. The CDR3 bases are TGCAGCGTTGAAACGGGGCTTCGGGTTAGCGGGAGAAGCCGTAAGCCGTACGAGCAGTACTTC.

The V gene is TRBV10-1, the J gene TRBJ1-3; 7 bases are a match to TRBD1. The CDR3 loop spans 15 amino acids. The germline CDR1 and CDR2 sequences are WNHNN and SYGVQD (reference sequence). J lost 2 bases, V lost 2 bases, and 3 bases had no gene match. In DNA form, the CDR3 reads TGCGCCAGCAGTGAGATTCAGGGGGCTGGAAACACCATATATTTT. It translates to CASSEIQGAGNTIYF.

J is TRBJ1-5 and V is TRBV19; D is undetermined. Trimming cost V 5 bases and J 4 bases, with 12 bases left between them. Germline V gene sequence: CDR1 LNHDA, CDR2 SQIVND (reference sequence). This CDR3 spans 14 amino acids. DNA for the CDR3: TGTGCCAGTAGTGGAGTCCTCCTTAATCAGCCCCAGCATTTT. This translates into CASSGVLLNQPQHF. Full variable domain (outside the CDR3, taken from reference TRBV19 and TRBJ1-5): DGGITQSPKYLFRKEGQNVTLSCEQNLNHDAMYWYRQDPGQGLRLIYYSQIVNDFQKGDIAEGYSVSREKKESFPLTVTSAQKNPTAFYLCASSGVLLNQPQHFGDGTRLSIL.

This clone was seen once. The J gene is TRBJ2-7, the V gene TRBV27, with 7 bases that match TRBD1. Germline V lookup: CDR1 MNHEY, CDR2 SMNVEV (reference sequence). Unmatched junction bases numbered 10, after V lost 6 bases and J lost 5 bases. The CDR3 is 14 amino acids. Here the CDR3 reads CASSFSGTVNEQYF. CDR3 coding DNA: TGTGCCAGCAGCTTTTCCGGGACAGTCAACGAGCAGTACTTC.

This sequence joins TRBV27 and TRBJ2-2; 9 nucleotides align to TRBD1. Germline-derived CDR1 and CDR2 are MNHEY and SMNVEV (reference sequence). With V trimmed by 7 bases and J by 4 bases, 7 bases remained unmatched. This CDR3 has 15 residues. In DNA form, the CDR3 reads TGTGCCAGCACGGGACAGGGAAGGGGCACCGGGGAGCTGTTTTTT. It encodes CASTGQGRGTGELFF.

This chain connects TRBV7-8 to TRBJ1-5, with a tentative D call TRBD1 (5 bases). The CDR3 sequence is 15 residues long. The germline CDR1 and CDR2 sequences are SGHVS and FQNEAQ. Trimming shortened V by 1 base and J by 2 bases, and 9 bases separated the two germline ends. The CDR3 DNA follows: TGTGCCAGCAGCTTAGGTCGGGGGGGCAATCAGCCCCAGCATTTT. Translating it yields CASSLGRGGNQPQHF. Based on the CDR3 plus reference TRBV7-8 and TRBJ1-5, the full variable domain is GAGVSQSPRYKVAKRGQDVALRCDPISGHVSLFWYQQALGQGPEFLTYFQNEAQLDKSGLPSDRFFAERPEGSVSTLKIQRTQQEDSAVYLCASSLGRGGNQPQHFGDGTRLSIL.

The rearrangement links TRBV10-3 to TRBJ1-2, with TRBD1 matching 7 bases. The CDR3 length is 15 residues. V dropped 2 bases and J dropped 6; count of bases not matched to a gene: 9. The V gene's germline CDR1 is ENHRY and CDR2 SYGVKD. CDR3 DNA: TGTGCCATCAGTGAGCTCCAGGGGGATCCGAATGGCTACACCTTC. Amino acids: CAISELQGDPNGYTF.

This clone was observed once. The gene calls are TRBV10-1 and TRBJ2-1; 7 bases match TRBD2. With V trimmed by 4 bases and J by 4 bases, 10 bases remained unmatched. The CDR3 length is 16 residues. Germline V CDR1 and CDR2: WNHNN, SYGVQD (reference sequence). CDR3 residues: CASSASVGGPYNEQFF. CDR3 sequence (DNA): TGCGCCAGCAGTGCCTCTGTGGGAGGGCCTTACAATGAGCAGTTCTTC.

The chain has TRBV18 and TRBJ1-5; 8 nucleotides align to TRBD1. The J segment lost 5 bases and the V segment lost 2 bases, leaving 5 bases of the junction unmatched. The CDR3 consists of 15 residues. Per the germline V gene, CDR1 is KGHSH and CDR2 is LQKENI. CDR3 nucleotide sequence: TGTGCCAGCTCACCAGACAGGGGCGGTTATCAGCCCCAGCATTTT. Encoded protein: CASSPDRGGYQPQHF.

This chain uses TRBV9 with TRBJ2-1; 9 nucleotides match TRBD2. Germline CDR1 reads SGDLS; CDR2 reads YYNGEE. This CDR3 region has 15 residues. V shed 2 bases and J 9 bases; nucleotides not matched to a gene: 9. CDR3 in amino acids: CASSVGASGNGEQFF. The CDR3 DNA follows: TGTGCCAGCAGCGTCGGAGCTAGCGGGAATGGTGAGCAGTTCTTC. Full variable domain (missing parts from reference TRBV9 and TRBJ2-1): DSGVTQTPKHLITATGQRVTLRCSPRSGDLSVYWYQQSLDQGLQFLIQYYNGEERAKGNILERFSAQQFPDLHSELNLSSLELGDSALYFCASSVGASGNGEQFFGPGTRLTVL.

The chain couples TRBV5-1 to TRBJ2-7; 9 bases fit TRBD1. With 5 bases clipped from V and 2 bases from J, the junction kept 8 bases outside the gene matches. This CDR3 is 15 amino acids long. Germline V gene data show CDR1 as SGHRS and CDR2 as YFSETQ. DNA for the CDR3: TGCGCCAGCAGGTCTGGGACAGGGAACCCCTACGAGCAGTACTTC. Encoded protein: CASRSGTGNPYEQYF. Based on the CDR3 plus reference TRBV5-1 and TRBJ2-7, the full variable domain is KAGVTQTPRYLIKTRGQQVTLSCSPISGHRSVSWYQQTPGQGLQFLFEYFSETQRNKGNFPGRFSGRQFSNSRSEMNVSTLELGDSALYLCASRSGTGNPYEQYFGPGTRLTVT.

The V and J genes are TRBV27 and TRBJ1-5; 7 bases match TRBD1. Germline loops: CDR1 MNHEY, CDR2 SMNVEV (reference sequence). The CDR3 has 18 residues. Trimming took 4 bases from V and 4 from J; bases not matched to a gene: 16. CDR3 nucleotides: TGTGCCAGCAGTTCCTTCTACAGGGGAACCCTAACTAATCAGCCCCAGCATTTT. This translates into CASSSFYRGTLTNQPQHF.